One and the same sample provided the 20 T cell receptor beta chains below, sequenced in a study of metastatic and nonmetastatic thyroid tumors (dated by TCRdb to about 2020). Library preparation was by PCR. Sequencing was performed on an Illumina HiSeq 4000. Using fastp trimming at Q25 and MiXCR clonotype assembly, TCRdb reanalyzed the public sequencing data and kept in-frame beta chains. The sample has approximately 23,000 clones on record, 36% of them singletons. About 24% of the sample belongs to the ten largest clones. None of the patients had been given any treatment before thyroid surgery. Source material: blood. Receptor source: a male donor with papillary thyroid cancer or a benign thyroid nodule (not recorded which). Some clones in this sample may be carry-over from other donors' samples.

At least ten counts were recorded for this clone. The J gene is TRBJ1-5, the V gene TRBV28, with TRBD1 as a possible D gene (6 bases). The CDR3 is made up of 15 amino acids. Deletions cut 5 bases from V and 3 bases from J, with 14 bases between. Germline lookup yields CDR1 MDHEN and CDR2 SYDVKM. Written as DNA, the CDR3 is TGTGCCAGCAGTAGGCGACGGGACATCAATCAGCCCCAGCATTTT. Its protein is CASSRRRDINQPQHF.

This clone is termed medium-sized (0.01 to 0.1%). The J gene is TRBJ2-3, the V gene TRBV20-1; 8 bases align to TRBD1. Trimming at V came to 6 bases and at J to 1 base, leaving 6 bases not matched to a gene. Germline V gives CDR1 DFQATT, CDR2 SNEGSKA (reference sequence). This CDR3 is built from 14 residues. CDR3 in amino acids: CSAEPGQGTDTQYF. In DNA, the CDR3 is TGCAGTGCGGAACCGGGACAGGGCACAGATACGCAGTATTTT.

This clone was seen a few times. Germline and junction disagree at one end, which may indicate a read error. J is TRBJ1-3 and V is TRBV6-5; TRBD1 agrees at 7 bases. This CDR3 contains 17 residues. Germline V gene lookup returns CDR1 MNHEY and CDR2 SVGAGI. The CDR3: CASSSHPGGFSGNTIYF. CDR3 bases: TGTGCCAGCAGTTCCCATCCAGGGGGATTCTCTGGGAACACCATATATTTT.

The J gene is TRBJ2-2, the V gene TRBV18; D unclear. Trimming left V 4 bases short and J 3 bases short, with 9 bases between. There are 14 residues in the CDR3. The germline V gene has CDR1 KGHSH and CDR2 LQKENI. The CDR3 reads CASSLLADTGELFF. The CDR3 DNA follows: TGTGCCAGCTCACTCCTCGCAGACACCGGGGAGCTGTTTTTT.

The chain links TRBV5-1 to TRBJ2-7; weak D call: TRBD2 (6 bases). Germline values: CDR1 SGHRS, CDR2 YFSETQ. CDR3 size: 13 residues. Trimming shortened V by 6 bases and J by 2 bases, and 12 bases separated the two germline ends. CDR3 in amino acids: CASMRSGAYEQYF. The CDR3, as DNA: TGCGCCAGCATGCGTAGCGGAGCCTACGAGCAGTACTTC. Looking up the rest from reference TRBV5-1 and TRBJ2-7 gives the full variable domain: KAGVTQTPRYLIKTRGQQVTLSCSPISGHRSVSWYQQTPGQGLQFLFEYFSETQRNKGNFPGRFSGRQFSNSRSEMNVSTLELGDSALYLCASMRSGAYEQYFGPGTRLTVT.

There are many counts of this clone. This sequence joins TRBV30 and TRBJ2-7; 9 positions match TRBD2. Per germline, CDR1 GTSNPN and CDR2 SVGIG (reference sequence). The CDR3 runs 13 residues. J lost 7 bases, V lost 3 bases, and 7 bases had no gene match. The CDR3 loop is CAWRASGIREQYF. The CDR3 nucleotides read TGTGCCTGGAGGGCTAGCGGGATCCGGGAGCAGTACTTC.

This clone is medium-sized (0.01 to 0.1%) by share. The DNA for the CDR3 is TGCGCCAGCAGCTTAATGACAGGGGAGGCCTACAATGAGCAGTTCTTC. This sequence encodes CASSLMTGEAYNEQFF. The rearrangement links TRBV5-1 to TRBJ2-1; 8 bases align to TRBD1. V dropped 2 bases and J dropped 2; count of bases not matched to a gene: 6. Germline V gene sequence: CDR1 SGHRS, CDR2 YFSETQ. The CDR3 runs 16 residues.

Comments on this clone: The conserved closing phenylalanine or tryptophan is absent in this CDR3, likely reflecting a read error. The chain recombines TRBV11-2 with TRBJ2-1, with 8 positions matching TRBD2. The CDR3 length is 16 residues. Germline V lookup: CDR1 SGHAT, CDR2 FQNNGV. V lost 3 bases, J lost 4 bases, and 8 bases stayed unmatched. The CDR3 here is CASSLSGGHSYNEQFY. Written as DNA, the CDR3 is TGTGCCAGCAGCTTGTCGGGAGGGCACTCATACAATGAGCAGTTCTAC.

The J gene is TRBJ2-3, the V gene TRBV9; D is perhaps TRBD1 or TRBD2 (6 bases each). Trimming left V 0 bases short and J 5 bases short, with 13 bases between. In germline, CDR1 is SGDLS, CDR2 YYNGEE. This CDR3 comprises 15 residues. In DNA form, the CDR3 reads TGTGCCAGCAGCGTAGCTTGGGGGGCCAGAGATACGCAGTATTTT. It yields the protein CASSVAWGARDTQYF.

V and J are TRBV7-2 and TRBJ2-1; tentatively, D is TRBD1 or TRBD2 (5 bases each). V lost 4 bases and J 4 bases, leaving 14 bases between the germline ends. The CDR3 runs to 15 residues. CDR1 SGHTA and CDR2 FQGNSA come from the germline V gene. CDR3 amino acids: CASSYALWGYNEQFF. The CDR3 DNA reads TGTGCCAGCAGCTACGCGCTTTGGGGGTACAATGAGCAGTTCTTC.

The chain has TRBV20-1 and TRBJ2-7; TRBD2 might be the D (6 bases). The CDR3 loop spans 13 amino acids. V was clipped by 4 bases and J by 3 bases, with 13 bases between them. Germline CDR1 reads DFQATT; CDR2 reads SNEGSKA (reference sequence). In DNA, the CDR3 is TGCAGTGCTATCCCGGGAGATGTCTACGAGCAGTACTTC. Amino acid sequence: CSAIPGDVYEQYF.

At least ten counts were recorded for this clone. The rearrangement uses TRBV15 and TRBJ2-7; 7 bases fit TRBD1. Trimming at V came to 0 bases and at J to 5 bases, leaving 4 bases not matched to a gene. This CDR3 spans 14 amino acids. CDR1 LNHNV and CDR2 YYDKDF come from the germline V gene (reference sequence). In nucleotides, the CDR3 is TGTGCCACCAGCAGAGAGTTAGGGGGCCACGAGCAGTACTTC. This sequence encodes CATSRELGGHEQYF.

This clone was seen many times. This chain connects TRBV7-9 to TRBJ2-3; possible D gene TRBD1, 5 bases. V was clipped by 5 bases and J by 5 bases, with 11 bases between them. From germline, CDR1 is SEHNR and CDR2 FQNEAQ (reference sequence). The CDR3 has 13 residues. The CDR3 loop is CASSRKTEDTQYF. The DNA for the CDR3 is TGTGCCAGCAGCCGAAAGACAGAAGATACGCAGTATTTT.

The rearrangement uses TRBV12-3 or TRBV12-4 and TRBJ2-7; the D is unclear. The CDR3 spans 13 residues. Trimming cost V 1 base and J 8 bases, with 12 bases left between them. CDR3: CASSLGAEWKQYF. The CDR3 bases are TGTGCCAGCAGTTTAGGAGCAGAGTGGAAGCAGTACTTC.

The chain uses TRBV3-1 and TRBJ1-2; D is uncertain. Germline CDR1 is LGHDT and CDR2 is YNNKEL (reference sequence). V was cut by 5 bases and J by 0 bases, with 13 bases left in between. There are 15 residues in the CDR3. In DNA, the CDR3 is TGTGCCAGCAGCGATTTTGCAAGGTCTAACTATGGCTACACCTTC. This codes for CASSDFARSNYGYTF.

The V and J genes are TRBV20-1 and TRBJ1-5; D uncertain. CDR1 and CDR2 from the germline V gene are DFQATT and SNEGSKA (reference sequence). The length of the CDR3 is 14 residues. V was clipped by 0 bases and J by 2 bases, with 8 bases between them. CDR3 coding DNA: TGCAGTGCTAGAGATCGAGGTGGCAATCAGCCCCAGCATTTT. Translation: CSARDRGGNQPQHF.

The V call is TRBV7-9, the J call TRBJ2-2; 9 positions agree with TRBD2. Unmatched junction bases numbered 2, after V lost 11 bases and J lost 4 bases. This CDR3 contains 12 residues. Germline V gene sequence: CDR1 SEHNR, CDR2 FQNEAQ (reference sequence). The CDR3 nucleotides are TGTGCCCTAGCGGGAATCACCGGGGAGCTGTTTTTT. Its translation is CALAGITGELFF.

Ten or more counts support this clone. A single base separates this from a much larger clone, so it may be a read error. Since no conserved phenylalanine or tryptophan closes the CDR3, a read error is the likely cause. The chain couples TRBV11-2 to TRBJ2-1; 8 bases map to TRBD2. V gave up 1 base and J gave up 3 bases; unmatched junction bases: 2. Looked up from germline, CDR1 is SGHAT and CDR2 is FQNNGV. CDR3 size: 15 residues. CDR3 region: CASSLGLAGYNEQFV. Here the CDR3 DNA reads TGTGCCAGCAGCTTAGGCCTAGCGGGCTACAATGAGCAGTTCGTC.

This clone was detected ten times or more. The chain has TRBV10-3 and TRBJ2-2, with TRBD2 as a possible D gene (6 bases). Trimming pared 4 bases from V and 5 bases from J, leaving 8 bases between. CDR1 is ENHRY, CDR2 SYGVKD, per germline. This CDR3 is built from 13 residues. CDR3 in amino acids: CAISAAGTGELFF. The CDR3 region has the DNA TGTGCCATCAGTGCAGCGGGTACCGGGGAGCTGTTTTTT.

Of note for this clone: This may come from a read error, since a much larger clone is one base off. Here the CDR3 reads CASSRATGLNQPQHF. The CDR3 bases are TGTGCCAGCAGCCGAGCAACGGGGCTTAATCAGCCCCAGCATTTT. This chain connects TRBV5-6 to TRBJ1-5; maybe TRBD1 (5 bases). Germline lookup yields CDR1 SGHDT and CDR2 YYEEEE. Trimming stripped 4 bases from V and 4 bases from J, with 15 bases between. CDR3 length: 15 residues.